Reported below is one TCR beta chain. Germline CDR1 is LNHNV and CDR2 is YYDKDF (reference sequence). The CDR3 consists of 14 residues. With V trimmed by 5 bases and J by 4 bases, 5 bases remained unmatched. These data come from a study of CD8 T cells in Susac syndrome. The RNA input was about 0.5 to 1 ug, and it was reverse transcribed with random hexamers. immunoSEQ multiplex PCR amplified TCR beta CDR3 across 54 Vbeta, 13 Jbeta. TCRdb analysed the immunoSEQ multiplex PCR reads with MiXCR anew, one entry per CDR3 protein. The sample lists under 200,000 distinct CDR3 sequences; 90% to 95% were seen once. Sequencing targeted TCR beta in blood CD8+ and CD4+ T cells. Negative isolation yielded the CD8+ and CD4+ T cells, while FACS enriched the TEMRA cells.

V usage is TRBV15 and J usage is TRBJ1-5; TRBD1 agrees at 7 bases. The source material was CD4+ T cells from PBMCs. This receptor was identified in a human donor with Susac syndrome. CDR3 nucleotides: TGTGCCACCAGCCCACCGGGACAGAATCAGCCCCAGCATTTT. It specifies CATSPPGQNQPQHF.